These T cell receptor beta chains were read from a single sample in a study of identical twins. Each CDR3 protein is one row after TCRdb ran MiXCR on the 5' RACE reads. The table includes 200,000 to 300,000 distinct CDR3 sequences, roughly 13% detected once. These data also formed part of another study, on yellow fever vaccine responses in identical twins.

Specimen: memory (CD45RO+) T cells sorted from blood. The source of these receptors is a woman under 30 in good health. The CDR3 runs from the conserved cysteine through the conserved F or W. Each record gives: D gene, V gene, clone size, J gene, CDR3 DNA, CDR3 protein. The D gene is left open where the match is weak. A clone size is listed for some rows: how often the clone was seen (once, few, many), or a class if it is expanded.

D gene: TRBD2; V gene: TRBV7-9; clone size: NA; J gene: TRBJ2-7; CDR3 DNA: TGTGCCAGCAGCTTAGCAACGAAAGGACTAGCGGGAGGTCGGCAGTACTTC; CDR3 protein: CASSLATKGLAGGRQYF
D gene: TRBD2; V gene: TRBV2; clone size: NA; J gene: TRBJ2-3; CDR3 DNA: TGTGCCAGCAGTGTTATCGGGGGGGCGACAGATACGCAGTATTTT; CDR3 protein: CASSVIGGATDTQYF
D gene: NA; V gene: TRBV19; clone size: few; J gene: TRBJ2-3; CDR3 DNA: TGTGCCAGTACTCTCTCAGGCACAGATACGCAGTATTTT; CDR3 protein: CASTLSGTDTQYF
D gene: NA; V gene: TRBV4-3; clone size: NA; J gene: TRBJ2-5; CDR3 DNA: TGCGCCAGCAGCCAAGATGTGGGTAGGGAGACCCAGTACTTC; CDR3 protein: CASSQDVGRETQYF
D gene: TRBD1; V gene: TRBV7-2; clone size: NA; J gene: TRBJ2-3; CDR3 DNA: TGTGCCAGCAGCCAGACAGGGGATGGTACGCAGTATTTT; CDR3 protein: CASSQTGDGTQYF
D gene: TRBD1; V gene: TRBV7-3; clone size: NA; J gene: TRBJ2-7; CDR3 DNA: TGTGCCAGCAGCTTAGGGACAGGATCTACGAAGCAGTACTTC; CDR3 protein: CASSLGTGSTKQYF
D gene: TRBD2; V gene: TRBV2; clone size: few; J gene: TRBJ2-1; CDR3 DNA: TGTGCCAGCAGAATAGCGGGAGCAGGTGAGCAGTTCTTC; CDR3 protein: CASRIAGAGEQFF
D gene: NA; V gene: TRBV3-1; clone size: NA; J gene: TRBJ2-3; CDR3 DNA: TGTGCCAGCAGCCAAGATGAGAGGAGGCTGTATTTT; CDR3 protein: CASSQDERRLYF
D gene: TRBD1; V gene: TRBV3-1; clone size: few; J gene: TRBJ2-2; CDR3 DNA: TGTGCCACACAGGGGGAGACCGGGGAGCTGTTTTTT; CDR3 protein: CATQGETGELFF
D gene: NA; V gene: TRBV27; clone size: few; J gene: TRBJ2-3; CDR3 DNA: TGTGCCAGCAGGGCTGTTGGCACAGATACGCAGTATTTT; CDR3 protein: CASRAVGTDTQYF
D gene: NA; V gene: TRBV9; clone size: few; J gene: TRBJ2-7; CDR3 DNA: TGTGCCAGCAGCGTAGACGGCGGGAAAATTGGGTACGAGCAGTACTTC; CDR3 protein: CASSVDGGKIGYEQYF
D gene: TRBD2; V gene: TRBV6-4; clone size: few; J gene: TRBJ2-1; CDR3 DNA: TGTGCCAGCAGTGACGGAGCGGGGCAGATTCACAATGAGCAGTTCTTC; CDR3 protein: CASSDGAGQIHNEQFF
D gene: TRBD2; V gene: TRBV10-3; clone size: NA; J gene: TRBJ2-1; CDR3 DNA: TGTGCCACGAAGGCGCTAGCGGGGGGGCAAGAGCAGTTCTTC; CDR3 protein: CATKALAGGQEQFF
D gene: TRBD1; V gene: TRBV19; clone size: NA; J gene: TRBJ2-2; CDR3 DNA: TGTGCCAGTCGGGACAGGGGGCTAACCGGGGAGCTGTTTTTT; CDR3 protein: CASRDRGLTGELFF
D gene: NA; V gene: TRBV5-6; clone size: NA; J gene: TRBJ2-7; CDR3 DNA: TGTGCCAGCAGCCAGTTTTCTGCCTACGAGCAGTACTTC; CDR3 protein: CASSQFSAYEQYF
D gene: TRBD2; V gene: TRBV29-1; clone size: many; J gene: TRBJ2-3; CDR3 DNA: TGCAGCGTTGCTAGCGGGAGAGGGTCAGATACGCAGTATTTT; CDR3 protein: CSVASGRGSDTQYF